Listed below are T cell receptor beta chains from one sample, sequenced in a study of CD8 T cells in ankylosing spondylitis. Using its own MiXCR run on the 5' RACE reads, TCRdb lists one record per CDR3 protein. The sample includes about 400,000 distinct CDR3 sequences, about a fifth of them seen just once. The specimen was blood, either unsorted or a sorted T cell fraction (not recorded which). Receptors originate from a male donor with ankylosing spondylitis. Each CDR3 is given with its conserved first and last residue. The order of the fields is D gene, J gene, V gene, clone size, CDR3 DNA, CDR3 protein. A D gene is named only where the DNA matches it firmly. The size of a clone is reported for some rows only, either as once, few or many, or as a class for expanded clones.

TRBD1	TRBJ2-5	TRBV5-1	few	TGCGCCAGCAGCTCGCTACCGGGACAGGGAGGGGAGACCCAGTACTTC	CASSSLPGQGGETQYF
-	TRBJ2-7	TRBV29-1	medium-sized	TGCAGCGTTGAAGACCCCACGGTAGGCCGCTCCTACGAGCAGTACTTC	CSVEDPTVGRSYEQYF
-	TRBJ2-2	TRBV28	few	TGTGCCAGCAGTTTACGTCCCCAGAACACCGGGGAGCTGTTTTTT	CASSLRPQNTGELFF
-	TRBJ1-2	TRBV2	-	TGTGCCAGCAAATCCTTCCCTGGCCTCGCAGAGGGCTACACCTTC	CASKSFPGLAEGYTF
TRBD2	TRBJ2-1	TRBV24-1	-	TGTGCCACCAGTGAGGGGGGGTTGTTGTCCTACAATGAGCAGTTCTTC	CATSEGGLLSYNEQFF
TRBD2	TRBJ2-1	TRBV27	few	TGTGCCAGAAGAGTGCTAGCGGGGTACAATGAGCAGTTCTTC	CARRVLAGYNEQFF
TRBD2	TRBJ2-7	TRBV29-1	few	TGCAGCGTTGGGACTAGCGGTATGGGAGAGCAGTACTTC	CSVGTSGMGEQYF
-	TRBJ1-3	TRBV27	few	TGTGCCAGCAGTCCACGGTGGTCTGGAAACACCATATATTTT	CASSPRWSGNTIYF
-	TRBJ2-1	TRBV12-3/TRBV12-4	-	TGTGCCAGCATGGAGGCGCCGCCATACAATGAGCAGTTCTTC	CASMEAPPYNEQFF
-	TRBJ2-1	TRBV29-1	-	TGCAGCCTAGGGGGGGTCTCCTACAATGAGCAGTTCTTC	CSLGGVSYNEQFF
-	TRBJ2-1	TRBV27	-	TGTGCCAGCAGGACCTCGTACTACAATGAGCAGTTCTTC	CASRTSYYNEQFF
TRBD1	TRBJ2-1	TRBV11-3	few	TGTGCCAGCAGTGGACAGGGGATCGATGAGCAGTTCTTC	CASSGQGIDEQFF
-	TRBJ2-1	TRBV5-1	few	TGCGCCAGCAGCACCGACCGGACAGCTGGCGATGAGCAGTTCTTC	CASSTDRTAGDEQFF
-	TRBJ2-7	TRBV2	-	TGTGCCAGCAGTCGTGGGGTTTCCTACGAGCAGTACTTC	CASSRGVSYEQYF
-	TRBJ1-2	TRBV29-1	few	TGCAGCGCCGGAGAGGGTACCTATGGCTACACCTTC	CSAGEGTYGYTF
-	TRBJ2-1	TRBV12-3/TRBV12-4	many	TGTGCCAGCAGTCCCAGGGGAGGCTACTACAATGAGCAGTTCTTC	CASSPRGGYYNEQFF
TRBD1	TRBJ2-2	TRBV28	few	TGTGCCAGCGGACAGGGGACGTTTACCGGGGAGCTGTTTTTT	CASGQGTFTGELFF
TRBD2	TRBJ2-1	TRBV6-4	once	TGTGCCAGCAGTCCTAGCGGGAGCAGGAATGAGCAGTTCTTC	CASSPSGSRNEQFF
TRBD2	TRBJ2-5	TRBV28	-	TGTGCCAGCAGGCGGGGGGTTGGGCAAGAGACCCAGTACTTC	CASRRGVGQETQYF
-	TRBJ2-7	TRBV5-1	few	TGCGCCAGCAGCTTGAGCCGACACTACGAGCAGTACTTC	CASSLSRHYEQYF
-	TRBJ2-7	TRBV2	few	TGTGCCAGCAGTGAAGTAGTGGGGCAGAGCTACGAGCAGTACTTC	CASSEVVGQSYEQYF
-	TRBJ2-1	TRBV4-1	few	TGCGCCAGCAGCCAAGCAGGGATGGCCTACAATGAGCAGTTCTTC	CASSQAGMAYNEQFF
-	TRBJ1-5	TRBV4-2	-	TGTGCCAGCAGCCGGGGGCCTAATCAGCCCCAGCATTTT	CASSRGPNQPQHF
-	TRBJ2-6	TRBV28	few	TGTGCCAGCAGTTGGGACGGCTCTGGGGCCAACGTCCTGACTTTC	CASSWDGSGANVLTF
-	TRBJ2-5	TRBV20-1	few	TGCAGTGCCGCGGGTCCCACGGGGTGGCAGACCCAGTACTTC	CSAAGPTGWQTQYF